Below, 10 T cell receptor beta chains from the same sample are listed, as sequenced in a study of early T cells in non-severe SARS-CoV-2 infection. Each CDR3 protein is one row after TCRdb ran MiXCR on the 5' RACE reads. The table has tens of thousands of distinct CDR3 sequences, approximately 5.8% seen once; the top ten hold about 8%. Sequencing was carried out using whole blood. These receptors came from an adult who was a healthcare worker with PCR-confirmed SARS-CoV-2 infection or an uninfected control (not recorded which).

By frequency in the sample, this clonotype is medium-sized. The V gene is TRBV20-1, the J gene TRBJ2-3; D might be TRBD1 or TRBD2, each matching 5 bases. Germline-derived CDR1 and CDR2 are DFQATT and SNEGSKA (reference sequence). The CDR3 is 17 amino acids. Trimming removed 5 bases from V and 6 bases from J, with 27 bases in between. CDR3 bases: TGCAGTGCTCGATCGCCTGGGGGACCCAGAAAGGCGGATACGCAGTATTTT. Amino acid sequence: CSARSPGGPRKADTQYF.

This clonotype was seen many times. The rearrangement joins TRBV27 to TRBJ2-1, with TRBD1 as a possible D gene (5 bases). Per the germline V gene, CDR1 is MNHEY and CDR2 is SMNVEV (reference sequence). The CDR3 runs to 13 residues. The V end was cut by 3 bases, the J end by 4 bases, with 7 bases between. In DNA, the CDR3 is TGTGCCAGCAGTTTCGACAGATACAATGAGCAGTTCTTC. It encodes CASSFDRYNEQFF.

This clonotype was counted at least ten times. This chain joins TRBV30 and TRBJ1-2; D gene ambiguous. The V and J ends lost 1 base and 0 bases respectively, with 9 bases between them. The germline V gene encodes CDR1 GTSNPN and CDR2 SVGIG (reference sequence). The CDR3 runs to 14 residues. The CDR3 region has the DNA TGTGCCTGGAGTGCTGCCAGCGCTAACTATGGCTACACCTTC. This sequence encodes CAWSAASANYGYTF.

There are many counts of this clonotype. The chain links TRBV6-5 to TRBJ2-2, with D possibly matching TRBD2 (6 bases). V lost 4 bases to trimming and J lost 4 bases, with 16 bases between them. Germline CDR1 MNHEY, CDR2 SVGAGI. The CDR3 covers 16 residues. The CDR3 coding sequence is TGTGCCAGCAGTTCCCACAGCGGCGGGGCCACCGGGGAGCTGTTTTTT. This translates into CASSSHSGGATGELFF.

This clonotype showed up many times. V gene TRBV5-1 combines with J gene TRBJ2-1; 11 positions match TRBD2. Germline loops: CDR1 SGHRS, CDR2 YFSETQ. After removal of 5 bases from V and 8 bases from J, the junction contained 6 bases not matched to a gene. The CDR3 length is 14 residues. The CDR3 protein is CASRASGGNYEQFF. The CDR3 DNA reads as TGCGCCAGCAGGGCTAGCGGGGGGAACTATGAGCAGTTCTTC.

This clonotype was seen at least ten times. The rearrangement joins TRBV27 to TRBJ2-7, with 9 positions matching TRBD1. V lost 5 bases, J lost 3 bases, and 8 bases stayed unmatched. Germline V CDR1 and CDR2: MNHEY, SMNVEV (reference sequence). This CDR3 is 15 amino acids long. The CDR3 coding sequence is TGTGCCAGCAGTCAACCGGGACAGGGTGACTACGAGCAGTACTTC. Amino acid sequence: CASSQPGQGDYEQYF.

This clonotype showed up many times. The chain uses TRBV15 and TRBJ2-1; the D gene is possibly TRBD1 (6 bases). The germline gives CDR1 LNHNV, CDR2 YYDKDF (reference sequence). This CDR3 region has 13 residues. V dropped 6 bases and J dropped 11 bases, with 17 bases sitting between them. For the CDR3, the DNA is TGTGCCACCAGAAGGGGGACCGATGAGCAGCAGTTCTTC. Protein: CATRRGTDEQQFF.

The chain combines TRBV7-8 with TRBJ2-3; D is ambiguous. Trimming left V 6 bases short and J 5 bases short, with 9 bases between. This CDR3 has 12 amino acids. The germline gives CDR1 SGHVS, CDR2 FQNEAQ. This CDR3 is CASRDVGDTQYF. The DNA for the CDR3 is TGTGCCAGCAGAGACGTCGGAGATACGCAGTATTTT.

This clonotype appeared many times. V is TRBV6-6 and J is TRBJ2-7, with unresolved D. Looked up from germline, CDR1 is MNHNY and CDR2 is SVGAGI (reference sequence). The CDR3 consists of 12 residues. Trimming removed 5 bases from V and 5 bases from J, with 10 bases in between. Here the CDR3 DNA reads TGTGCCAGCAGTCTGGGCACTGACGAGCAGTACTTC. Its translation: CASSLGTDEQYF.

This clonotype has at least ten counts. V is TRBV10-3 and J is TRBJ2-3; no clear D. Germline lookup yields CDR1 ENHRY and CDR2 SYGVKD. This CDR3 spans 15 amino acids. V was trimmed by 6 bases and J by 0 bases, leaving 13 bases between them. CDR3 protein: CAIRRHTASTDTQYF. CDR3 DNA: TGTGCCATCAGGCGACATACTGCTAGCACAGATACGCAGTATTTT.